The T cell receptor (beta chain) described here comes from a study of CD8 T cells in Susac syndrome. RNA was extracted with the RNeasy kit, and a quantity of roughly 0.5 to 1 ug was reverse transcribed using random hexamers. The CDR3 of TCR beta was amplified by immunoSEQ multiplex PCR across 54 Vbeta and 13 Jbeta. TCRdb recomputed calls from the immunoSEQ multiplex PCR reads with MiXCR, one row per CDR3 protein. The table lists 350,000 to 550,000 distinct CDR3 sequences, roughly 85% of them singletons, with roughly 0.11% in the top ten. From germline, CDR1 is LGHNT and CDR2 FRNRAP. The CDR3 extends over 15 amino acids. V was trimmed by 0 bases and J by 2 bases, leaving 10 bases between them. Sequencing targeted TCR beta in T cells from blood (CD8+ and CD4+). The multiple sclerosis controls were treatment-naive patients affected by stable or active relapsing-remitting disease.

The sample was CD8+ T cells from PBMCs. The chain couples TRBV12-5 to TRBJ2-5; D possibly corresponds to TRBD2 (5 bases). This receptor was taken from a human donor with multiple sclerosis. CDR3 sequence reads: CASGLVGEPQETQYF. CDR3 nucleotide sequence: TGTGCTAGTGGTTTGGTTGGGGAGCCTCAAGAGACCCAGTACTTC. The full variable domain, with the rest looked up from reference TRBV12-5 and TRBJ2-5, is DARVTQTPRHKVTEMGQEVTMRCQPILGHNTVFWYRQTMMQGLELLAYFRNRAPLDDSGMPKDRFSAEMPDATLATLKIQPSEPRDSAVYFCASGLVGEPQETQYFGPGTRLLVL.